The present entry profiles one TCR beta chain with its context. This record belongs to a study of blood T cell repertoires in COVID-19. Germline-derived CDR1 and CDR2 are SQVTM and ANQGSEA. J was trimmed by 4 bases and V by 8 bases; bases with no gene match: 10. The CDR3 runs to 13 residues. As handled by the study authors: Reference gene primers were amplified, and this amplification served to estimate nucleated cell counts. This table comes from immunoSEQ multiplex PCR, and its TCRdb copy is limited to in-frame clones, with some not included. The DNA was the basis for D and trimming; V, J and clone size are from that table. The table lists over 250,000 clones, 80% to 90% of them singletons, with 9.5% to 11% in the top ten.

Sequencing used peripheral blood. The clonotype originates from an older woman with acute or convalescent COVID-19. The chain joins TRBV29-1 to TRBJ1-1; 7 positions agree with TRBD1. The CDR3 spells CSMMGQLPTEAFF. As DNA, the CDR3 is TGCAGCATGATGGGACAGTTACCCACTGAAGCTTTCTTT.